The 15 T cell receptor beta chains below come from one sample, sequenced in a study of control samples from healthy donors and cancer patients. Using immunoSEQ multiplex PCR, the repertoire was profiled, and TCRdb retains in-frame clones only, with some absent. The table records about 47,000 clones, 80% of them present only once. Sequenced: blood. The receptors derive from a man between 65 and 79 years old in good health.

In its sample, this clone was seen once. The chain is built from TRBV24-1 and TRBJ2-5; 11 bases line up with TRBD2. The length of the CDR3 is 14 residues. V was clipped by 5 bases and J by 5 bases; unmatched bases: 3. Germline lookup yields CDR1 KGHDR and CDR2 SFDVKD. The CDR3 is CATSGTSGGETQYF. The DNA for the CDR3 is TGTGCCACCAGTGGTACTAGCGGGGGTGAGACCCAGTACTTC.

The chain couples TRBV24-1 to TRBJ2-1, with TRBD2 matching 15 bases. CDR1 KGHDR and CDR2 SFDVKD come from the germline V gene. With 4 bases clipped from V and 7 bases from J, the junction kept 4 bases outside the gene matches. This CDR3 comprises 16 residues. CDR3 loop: CATSDRGLAGGNEQFF. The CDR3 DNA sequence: TGTGCCACCAGTGACCGGGGACTAGCGGGAGGAAATGAGCAGTTCTTC.

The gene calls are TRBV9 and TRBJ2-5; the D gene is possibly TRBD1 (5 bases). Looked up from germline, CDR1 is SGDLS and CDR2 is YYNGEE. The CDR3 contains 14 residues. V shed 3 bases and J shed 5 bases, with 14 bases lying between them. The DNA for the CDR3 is TGTGCCAGCAGCGGAGGCAGGGTGAGGGAGACCCAGTACTTC. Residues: CASSGGRVRETQYF.

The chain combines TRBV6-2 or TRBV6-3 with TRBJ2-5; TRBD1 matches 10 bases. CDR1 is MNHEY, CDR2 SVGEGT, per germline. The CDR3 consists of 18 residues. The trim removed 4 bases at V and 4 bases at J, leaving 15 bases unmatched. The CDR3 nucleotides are TGTGCCAGCAGTTGGGTAGACAGGGGGCTAAAAATTGGAGAGACCCAGTACTTC. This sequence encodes CASSWVDRGLKIGETQYF.

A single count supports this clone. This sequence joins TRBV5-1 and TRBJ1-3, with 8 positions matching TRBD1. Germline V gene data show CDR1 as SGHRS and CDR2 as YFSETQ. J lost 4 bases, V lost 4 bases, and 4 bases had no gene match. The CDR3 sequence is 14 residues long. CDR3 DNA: TGCGCCAGCAGCGCCCAGGGGGCAGGAAACACCATATATTTT. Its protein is CASSAQGAGNTIYF.

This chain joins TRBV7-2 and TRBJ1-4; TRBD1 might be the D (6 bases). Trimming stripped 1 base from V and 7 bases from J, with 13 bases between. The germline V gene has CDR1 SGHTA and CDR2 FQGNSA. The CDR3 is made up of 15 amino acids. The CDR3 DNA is TGTGCCAGCAGCTTAGGGGGGGCATTTAGTGAAAAACTGTTTTTT. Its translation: CASSLGGAFSEKLFF.

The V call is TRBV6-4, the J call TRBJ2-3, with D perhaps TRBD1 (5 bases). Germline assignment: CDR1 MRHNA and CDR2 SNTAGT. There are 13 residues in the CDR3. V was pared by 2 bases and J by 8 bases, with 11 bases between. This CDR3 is CASSDRPDSTQYF. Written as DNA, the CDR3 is TGTGCCAGCAGTGACCGCCCCGACAGTACGCAGTATTTT.

CDR3 in amino acids: CASSSFFRREGLTGELFF. CDR3 nucleotide sequence: TGTGCCAGCAGCTCATTCTTCCGGCGGGAGGGGTTAACCGGGGAGCTGTTTTTT. This sequence joins TRBV9 and TRBJ2-2, with TRBD2 matching over 9 bases. V dropped 4 bases and J dropped 5; count of bases not matched to a gene: 15. From germline, CDR1 is SGDLS and CDR2 YYNGEE. This CDR3 has 18 residues.

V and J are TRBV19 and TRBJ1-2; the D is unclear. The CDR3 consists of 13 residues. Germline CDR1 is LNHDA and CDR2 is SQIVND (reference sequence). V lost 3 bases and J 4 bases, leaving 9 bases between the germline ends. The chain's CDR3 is CASSMGYGYGYTF. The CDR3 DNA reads TGTGCCAGTAGTATGGGGTATGGCTATGGCTACACCTTC.

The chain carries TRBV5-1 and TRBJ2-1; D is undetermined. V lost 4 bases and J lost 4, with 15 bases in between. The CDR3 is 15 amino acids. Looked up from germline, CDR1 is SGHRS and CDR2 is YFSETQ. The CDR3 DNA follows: TGCGCCAGCAGCACGGACGGCACCATATACAATGAGCAGTTCTTC. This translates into CASSTDGTIYNEQFF.

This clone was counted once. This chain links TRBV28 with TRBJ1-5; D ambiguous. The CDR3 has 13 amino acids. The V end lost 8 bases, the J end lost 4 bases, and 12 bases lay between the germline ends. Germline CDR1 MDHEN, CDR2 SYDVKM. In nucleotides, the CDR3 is TGTGCCAGCGTCCGATCGAAAAATCAGCCCCAGCATTTT. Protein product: CASVRSKNQPQHF.

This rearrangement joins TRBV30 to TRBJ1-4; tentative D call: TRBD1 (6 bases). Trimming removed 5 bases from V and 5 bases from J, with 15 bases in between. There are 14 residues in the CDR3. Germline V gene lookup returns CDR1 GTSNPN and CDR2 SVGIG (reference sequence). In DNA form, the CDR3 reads TGTGCCTGGGGGGGAGGGACAAGAAATGAAAAACTGTTTTTT. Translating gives CAWGGGTRNEKLFF.

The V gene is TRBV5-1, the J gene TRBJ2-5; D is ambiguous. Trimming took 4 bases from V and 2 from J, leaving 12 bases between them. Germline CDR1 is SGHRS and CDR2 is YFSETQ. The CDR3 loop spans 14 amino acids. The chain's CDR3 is CASSPRSGQETQYF. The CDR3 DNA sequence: TGCGCCAGCAGCCCGAGAAGTGGACAAGAGACCCAGTACTTC.

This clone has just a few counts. This CDR3 reads CASSYARGSQPQHF. The CDR3 bases are TGTGCCAGCAGCTACGCGAGGGGCTCTCAGCCCCAGCATTTT. The chain carries TRBV5-8 and TRBJ1-5; D possibly corresponds to TRBD1 (5 bases). There are 14 residues in the CDR3. Germline loops: CDR1 SGHTS, CDR2 YDEGEE. V lost 3 bases, J lost 6 bases, and 13 bases lay in between. Full variable domain (rest looked up from reference TRBV5-8 and TRBJ1-5): EAGVTQSPTHLIKTRGQQATLRCSPISGHTSVYWYQQALGLGLQFLLWYDEGEERNRGNFPPRFSGRQFPNYSSELNVNALELEDSALYLCASSYARGSQPQHFGDGTRLSIL.

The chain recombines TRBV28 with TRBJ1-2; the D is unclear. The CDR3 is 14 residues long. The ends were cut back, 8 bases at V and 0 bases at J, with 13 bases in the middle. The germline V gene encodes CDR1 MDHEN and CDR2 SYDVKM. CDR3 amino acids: CASLPAGANYGYTF. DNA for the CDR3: TGTGCCAGCCTCCCGGCCGGGGCTAACTATGGCTACACCTTC.